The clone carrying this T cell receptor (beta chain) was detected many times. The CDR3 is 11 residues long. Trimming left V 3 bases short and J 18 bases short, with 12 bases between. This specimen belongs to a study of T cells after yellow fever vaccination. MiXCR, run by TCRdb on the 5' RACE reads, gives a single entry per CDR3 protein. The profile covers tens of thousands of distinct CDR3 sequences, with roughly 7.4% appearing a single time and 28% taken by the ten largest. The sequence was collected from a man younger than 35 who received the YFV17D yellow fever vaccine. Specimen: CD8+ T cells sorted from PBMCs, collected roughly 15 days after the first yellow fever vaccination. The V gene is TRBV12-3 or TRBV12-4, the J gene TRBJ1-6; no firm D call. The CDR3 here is CASSFGRFPHF. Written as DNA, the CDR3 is TGTGCCAGCAGTTTCGGGCGTTTCCCCCACTTT.